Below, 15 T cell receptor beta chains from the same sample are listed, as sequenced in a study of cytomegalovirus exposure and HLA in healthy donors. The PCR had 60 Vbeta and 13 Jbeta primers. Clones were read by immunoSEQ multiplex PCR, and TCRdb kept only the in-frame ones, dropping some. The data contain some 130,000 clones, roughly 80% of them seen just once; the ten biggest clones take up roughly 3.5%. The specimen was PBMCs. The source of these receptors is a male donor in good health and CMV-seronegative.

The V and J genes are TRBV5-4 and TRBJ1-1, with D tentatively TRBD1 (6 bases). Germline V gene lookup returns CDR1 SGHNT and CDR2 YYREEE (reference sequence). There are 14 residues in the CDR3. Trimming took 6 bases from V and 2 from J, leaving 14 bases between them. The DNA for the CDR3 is TGTGCCAGCACTACAGGGTCCCATAACACTGAAGCTTTCTTT. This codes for CASTTGSHNTEAFF.

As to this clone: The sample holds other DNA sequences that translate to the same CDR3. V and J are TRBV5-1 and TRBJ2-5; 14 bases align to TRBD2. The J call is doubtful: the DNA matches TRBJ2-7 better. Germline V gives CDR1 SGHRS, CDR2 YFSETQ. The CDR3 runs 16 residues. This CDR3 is CASSRGTSGSSYEQYF. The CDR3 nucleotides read TGCGCCAGCAGCCGCGGGACTAGCGGGAGCTCCTACGAGCAGTACTTC.

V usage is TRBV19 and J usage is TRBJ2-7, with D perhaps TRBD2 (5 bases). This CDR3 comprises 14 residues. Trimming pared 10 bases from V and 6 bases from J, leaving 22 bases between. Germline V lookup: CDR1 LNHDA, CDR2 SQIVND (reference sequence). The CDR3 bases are TGTGCCACGGCAAAGGTCGACGACGCGGGCGAGCAGTACTTC. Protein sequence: CATAKVDDAGEQYF. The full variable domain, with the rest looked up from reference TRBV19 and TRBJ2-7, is DGGITQSPKYLFRKEGQNVTLSCEQNLNHDAMYWYRQDPGQGLRLIYYSQIVNDFQKGDIAEGYSVSREKKESFPLTVTSAQKNPTAFYLCATAKVDDAGEQYFGPGTRLTVT.

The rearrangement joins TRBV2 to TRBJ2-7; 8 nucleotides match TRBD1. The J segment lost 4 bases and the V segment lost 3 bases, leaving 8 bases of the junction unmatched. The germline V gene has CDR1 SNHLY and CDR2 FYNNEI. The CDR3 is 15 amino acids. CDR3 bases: TGTGCCAGCAGTGAGGACAGACAGGGGCGGTACGAGCAGTACTTC. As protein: CASSEDRQGRYEQYF.

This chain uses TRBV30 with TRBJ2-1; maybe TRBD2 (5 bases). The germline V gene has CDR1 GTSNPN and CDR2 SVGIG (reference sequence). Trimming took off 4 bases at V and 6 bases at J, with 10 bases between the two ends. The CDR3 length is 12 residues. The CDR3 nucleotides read TGTGCCTGGATCTCCGGGATCAATGAGCAGTTCTTC. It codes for CAWISGINEQFF.

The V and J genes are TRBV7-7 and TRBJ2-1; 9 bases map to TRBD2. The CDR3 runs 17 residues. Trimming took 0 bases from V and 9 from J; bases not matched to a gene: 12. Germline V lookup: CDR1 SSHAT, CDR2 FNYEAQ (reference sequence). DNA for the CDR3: TGTGCCAGCAGCTTAGCGGTGTGGGCGGGAGGGCCCGTTGAGCAGTTCTTC. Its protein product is CASSLAVWAGGPVEQFF.

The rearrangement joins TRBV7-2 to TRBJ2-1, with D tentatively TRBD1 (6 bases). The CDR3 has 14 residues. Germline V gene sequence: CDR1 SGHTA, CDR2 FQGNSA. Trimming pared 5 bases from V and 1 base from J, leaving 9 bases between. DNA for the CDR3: TGTGCCAGCAGCCCAACAGGGTCCTACAATGAGCAGTTCTTC. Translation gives CASSPTGSYNEQFF.

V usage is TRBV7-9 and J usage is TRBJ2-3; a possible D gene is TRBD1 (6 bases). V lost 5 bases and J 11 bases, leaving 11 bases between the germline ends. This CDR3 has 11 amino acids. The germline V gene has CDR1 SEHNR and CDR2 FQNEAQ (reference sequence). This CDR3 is CASSPNREQYF. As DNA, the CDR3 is TGTGCCAGCAGCCCCAACAGGGAGCAGTATTTT.

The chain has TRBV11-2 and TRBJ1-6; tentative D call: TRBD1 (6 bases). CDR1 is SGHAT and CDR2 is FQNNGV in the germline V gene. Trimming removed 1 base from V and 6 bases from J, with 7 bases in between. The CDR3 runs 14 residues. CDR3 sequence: CASSLVGGNSPLHF. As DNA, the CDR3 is TGTGCCAGCAGCTTAGTAGGGGGTAATTCACCCCTCCACTTT.

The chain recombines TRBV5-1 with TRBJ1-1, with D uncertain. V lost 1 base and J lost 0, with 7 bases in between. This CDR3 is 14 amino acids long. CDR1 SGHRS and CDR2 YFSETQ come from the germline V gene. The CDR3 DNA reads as TGCGCCAGCAGCTTGTGGCAGGTGAACACTGAAGCTTTCTTT. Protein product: CASSLWQVNTEAFF.

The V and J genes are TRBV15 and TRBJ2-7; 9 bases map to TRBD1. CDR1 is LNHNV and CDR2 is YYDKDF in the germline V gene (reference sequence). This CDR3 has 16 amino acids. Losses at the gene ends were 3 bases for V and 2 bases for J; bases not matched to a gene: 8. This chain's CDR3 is CATSRTPGQGPYEQYF. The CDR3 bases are TGTGCCACCAGCAGGACACCGGGACAGGGCCCCTACGAGCAGTACTTC.

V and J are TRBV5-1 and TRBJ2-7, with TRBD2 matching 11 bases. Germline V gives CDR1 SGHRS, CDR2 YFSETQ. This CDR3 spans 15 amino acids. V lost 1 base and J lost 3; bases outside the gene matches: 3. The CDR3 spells CASSLFGTSGYEQYF. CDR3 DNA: TGCGCCAGCAGCTTGTTTGGGACTAGCGGCTACGAGCAGTACTTC.

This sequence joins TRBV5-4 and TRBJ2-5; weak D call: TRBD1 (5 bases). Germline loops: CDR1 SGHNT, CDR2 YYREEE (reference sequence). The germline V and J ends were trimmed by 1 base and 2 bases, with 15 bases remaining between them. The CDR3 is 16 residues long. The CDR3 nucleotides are TGTGCCAGCAGCTTGTCCCTCCAGGGAATACAAGAGACCCAGTACTTC. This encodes CASSLSLQGIQETQYF.

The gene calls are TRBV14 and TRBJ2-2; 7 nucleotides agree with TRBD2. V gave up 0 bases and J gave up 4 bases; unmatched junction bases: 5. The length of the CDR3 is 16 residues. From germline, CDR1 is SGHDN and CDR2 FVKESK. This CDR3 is CASSQDAGVFTGELFF. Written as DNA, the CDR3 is TGTGCCAGCAGCCAAGATGCGGGGGTCTTCACCGGGGAGCTGTTTTTT. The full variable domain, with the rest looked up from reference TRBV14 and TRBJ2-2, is EAGVTQFPSHSVIEKGQTVTLRCDPISGHDNLYWYRRVMGKEIKFLLHFVKESKQDESGMPNNRFLAERTGGTYSTLKVQPAELEDSGVYFCASSQDAGVFTGELFFGEGSRLTVL.

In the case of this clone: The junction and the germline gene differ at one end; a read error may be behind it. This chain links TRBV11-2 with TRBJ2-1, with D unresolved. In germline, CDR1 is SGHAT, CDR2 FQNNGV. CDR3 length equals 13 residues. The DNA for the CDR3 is TGTGCCAGCAGCCTAGACCGGTCCAATGAGCAGTTCTTC. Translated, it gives CASSLDRSNEQFF.